These 26 T cell receptor beta chains were sequenced from one sample in a study of blood T cell repertoires in COVID-19. Some clones are missing from TCRdb's copy, which holds only in-frame ones; the method was immunoSEQ multiplex PCR. The sample holds around 60,000 clones, around four fifths seen once. The material sequenced was peripheral blood. These receptors all stem from a woman of 80 years or more with acute or convalescent COVID-19.

The chain combines TRBV30 with TRBJ2-7, with TRBD2 identical over 7 bases. The CDR3 sequence is 15 residues long. V shed 5 bases, J shed 7 bases, and the junction held 17 bases outside the gene matches. In germline, CDR1 is GTSNPN, CDR2 SVGIG (reference sequence). The CDR3 DNA reads TGTGCCTGGGTCTCGGGGGGAGGGCCCCTAGGGGAGCAGTACTTC. Protein sequence: CAWVSGGGPLGEQYF.

The V call is TRBV18, the J call TRBJ1-1, with D maybe TRBD1 (5 bases). The CDR3 sequence is 15 residues long. Per germline, CDR1 KGHSH and CDR2 LQKENI. Deletions cut 0 bases from V and 3 bases from J, with 11 bases between. CDR3 residues: CASSPPRGWYTEAFF. CDR3 bases: TGTGCCAGCTCACCACCAAGGGGTTGGTACACTGAAGCTTTCTTT.

This clone was found a few times. The chain joins TRBV10-3 to TRBJ2-7; 9 nucleotides match TRBD2. V was pared by 0 bases and J by 1 base, with 4 bases of the junction left unmatched. The CDR3 has 16 amino acids. Germline V lookup: CDR1 ENHRY, CDR2 SYGVKD. In DNA, the CDR3 is TGTGCCATCAGTGAGTCGGGTAGCGGGAGATCCTACGAGCAGTACTTC. Its protein is CAISESGSGRSYEQYF.

The rearrangement joins TRBV12-5 to TRBJ2-1; 9 bases agree with TRBD1. V was clipped by 6 bases and J by 4 bases; unmatched bases: 4. CDR3 length: 14 residues. The germline CDR1 and CDR2 sequences are LGHNT and FRNRAP. This CDR3 is CASGGTGRYNEQFF. CDR3 coding DNA: TGTGCTAGTGGAGGGACAGGGAGGTACAATGAGCAGTTCTTC.

The chain employs TRBV3-1 (or the pseudogene TRBV3-2) and TRBJ2-7; 7 bases fit TRBD2. There are 12 residues in the CDR3. The V and J ends lost 11 bases and 0 bases, in that order; junction bases with no gene match: 4. Germline CDR1 and CDR2: LGHDT and YNNKEL (reference sequence). CDR3 loop: CASGGSSYEQYF. Here the CDR3 DNA reads TGTGCCTCCGGGGGGAGCTCCTACGAGCAGTACTTC.

The V and J genes are TRBV28 and TRBJ2-7; perhaps TRBD1 as D (6 bases). The germline gives CDR1 MDHEN, CDR2 SYDVKM. This CDR3 spans 15 amino acids. Trimming took 5 bases from V and 2 from J, leaving 16 bases between them. CDR3 nucleotides: TGTGCCAGCAGTATCCCTCCTGGGGGCCCCTACGAGCAGTACTTC. Translating gives CASSIPPGGPYEQYF.

The chain is built from TRBV5-1 and TRBJ1-1; no clear D. Trimming took off 0 bases at V and 0 bases at J, with 6 bases between the two ends. The CDR3 sequence is 14 residues long. Germline V gene lookup returns CDR1 SGHRS and CDR2 YFSETQ. CDR3 DNA: TGCGCCAGCAGCTTGGCCCAGGTGAACACTGAAGCTTTCTTT. It encodes CASSLAQVNTEAFF.

The chain has TRBV4-1 and TRBJ2-7; D may be TRBD2 (6 bases). CDR3 size: 16 residues. From germline, CDR1 is MGHRA and CDR2 YSYEKL. Trimming shortened V by 1 base and J by 2 bases, and 15 bases separated the two germline ends. Here the CDR3 reads CASSQVRGTDTYEQYF. The CDR3 nucleotides are TGCGCCAGCAGCCAAGTCCGGGGGACGGACACCTACGAGCAGTACTTC.

This sequence joins TRBV9 and TRBJ1-1, with 8 bases matching TRBD1. This CDR3 comprises 15 residues. V dropped 4 bases and J dropped 4; count of bases not matched to a gene: 9. Germline V gives CDR1 SGDLS, CDR2 YYNGEE. The DNA of the CDR3 is TGTGCCAGCAGCCCCCTCGGACAGGGCAGCACTGAAGCTTTCTTT. Protein sequence: CASSPLGQGSTEAFF.

This chain joins TRBV5-1 and TRBJ1-1, with D maybe TRBD1 (5 bases). The CDR3 extends over 14 amino acids. The germline V gene encodes CDR1 SGHRS and CDR2 YFSETQ. Trimming took 4 bases from V and 7 from J, leaving 17 bases between them. This CDR3 is CASSPGTTGSEAFF. The CDR3 nucleotides are TGCGCCAGCAGCCCCGGGACTACGGGCAGTGAAGCTTTCTTT.

This chain joins TRBV27 and TRBJ2-5; D not certain. The germline V and J ends were trimmed by 5 bases and 0 bases, with 16 bases remaining between them. Germline CDR1 is MNHEY and CDR2 is SMNVEV (reference sequence). This CDR3 comprises 16 residues. CDR3 sequence (DNA): TGTGCCAGCAGTCCCATTAGCCCCGTGTACCAAGAGACCCAGTACTTC. Its protein is CASSPISPVYQETQYF.

The chain recombines TRBV10-2 with TRBJ2-7; 9 nucleotides line up with TRBD2. The J segment lost 0 bases and the V segment lost 7 bases, leaving 4 bases of the junction unmatched. The CDR3 contains 14 residues. Germline V gives CDR1 WSHSY, CDR2 SAAADI. In DNA, the CDR3 is TGCGCCAGCAAGGAGACTAGCGGCTCCTACGAGCAGTACTTC. Translation: CASKETSGSYEQYF.

V usage is TRBV19 and J usage is TRBJ2-7, with D perhaps matching TRBD1 (6 bases). The CDR3 runs 14 residues. Germline V gene data show CDR1 as LNHDA and CDR2 as SQIVND (reference sequence). The V gene lost 4 bases and the J gene lost 2 bases, with 12 bases spanning the gap. The CDR3 protein is CASSRRQEPYEQYF. The CDR3 DNA sequence: TGTGCCAGTAGTAGACGACAGGAACCCTACGAGCAGTACTTC.

This clone was detected only once. This chain connects TRBV5-1 to TRBJ2-1; tentative D call: TRBD2 (6 bases). Trimming took 4 bases from V and 1 from J, leaving 12 bases between them. Germline CDR1 is SGHRS and CDR2 is YFSETQ. The CDR3 runs 15 residues. CDR3 coding DNA: TGCGCCAGCAGCGATCCGGGACTTTCCTACAATGAGCAGTTCTTC. This codes for CASSDPGLSYNEQFF.

This chain connects TRBV5-5 to TRBJ1-1; TRBD1 matches at 8 bases. The CDR3 has 14 residues. In germline, CDR1 is SGHKS, CDR2 YYEKEE (reference sequence). V was clipped by 6 bases and J by 4 bases; unmatched bases: 8. The CDR3 DNA sequence: TGTGCCAGCAACCCCAGGGGGCCTCGCACTGAAGCTTTCTTT. Translation: CASNPRGPRTEAFF.

This chain joins TRBV5-3 and TRBJ1-3, with D possibly matching TRBD1 (5 bases). TRBV5-3 is filed as an ORF, its function uncertain. V shed 4 bases and J shed 5 bases, with 16 bases lying between them. This CDR3 is built from 15 residues. The CDR3 sequence: CARSPGASFRNTIYF. In DNA form, the CDR3 reads TGTGCCAGAAGCCCTGGGGCCAGCTTTCGAAACACCATATATTTT.

The chain couples TRBV30 to TRBJ2-2, with D maybe TRBD2 (6 bases). Germline V gene data show CDR1 as GTSNPN and CDR2 as SVGIG (reference sequence). The CDR3 extends over 11 amino acids. The germline V and J ends were trimmed by 6 bases and 6 bases, with 8 bases remaining between them. The CDR3 loop reads CACLAPGELFF. Here the CDR3 DNA reads TGTGCCTGTCTAGCGCCCGGGGAGCTGTTTTTT.

This chain joins TRBV5-1 and TRBJ1-6; D may be TRBD1 (5 bases). The germline gives CDR1 SGHRS, CDR2 YFSETQ. Between the trimmed V and J ends, which lost 4 bases and 8 bases, there was a span of 16 bases. The CDR3 is 15 residues long. The CDR3 bases are TGCGCCAGCAGCAGAGACAGTGGGAATTATTCACCCCTCCACTTT. It codes for CASSRDSGNYSPLHF.

J is TRBJ1-2 and V is TRBV28, with unresolved D. Trimming stripped 4 bases from V and 8 bases from J, with 17 bases between. In germline, CDR1 is MDHEN, CDR2 SYDVKM. The CDR3 has 14 residues. The chain's CDR3 is CASSSLPRGLGYTF. CDR3 DNA: TGTGCCAGCAGTTCTCTCCCCCGAGGGCTAGGCTACACCTTC.

The chain employs TRBV6-2 or TRBV6-3 and TRBJ2-5; 8 bases fit TRBD2. Trimming took 6 bases from V and 2 from J; bases not matched to a gene: 20. This CDR3 region has 19 residues. In germline, CDR1 is MNHEY, CDR2 SVGEGT. CDR3 amino acids: CASSPWPTAGGGRQETQYF. DNA for the CDR3: TGTGCCAGCAGCCCATGGCCGACTGCGGGGGGAGGACGTCAAGAGACCCAGTACTTC.

This clone was recorded a few times. V is TRBV6-5 and J is TRBJ1-3; D ambiguous. The germline gives CDR1 MNHEY, CDR2 SVGAGI. V was trimmed by 0 bases and J by 10 bases, leaving 13 bases between them. There are 14 residues in the CDR3. The CDR3 here is CASSYSPAEPTIYF. CDR3 bases: TGTGCCAGCAGTTACTCCCCGGCGGAGCCGACCATATATTTT.

The chain carries TRBV6-2 or TRBV6-3 and TRBJ1-1; weak D call: TRBD1 (5 bases). Per germline, CDR1 MNHEY and CDR2 SVGEGT. The V and J ends lost 4 bases and 1 base respectively, with 13 bases between them. The CDR3 covers 15 residues. The CDR3 here is CASSSGGAGNTEAFF. The CDR3 nucleotides read TGTGCCAGCAGTTCGGGAGGGGCTGGGAACACTGAAGCTTTCTTT.

The V gene is TRBV27, the J gene TRBJ2-7; 7 bases fit TRBD2. CDR3 size: 17 residues. Germline V CDR1 and CDR2: MNHEY, SMNVEV (reference sequence). V lost 2 bases to trimming and J lost 3 bases; unmatched junction nucleotides: 13. Written as DNA, the CDR3 is TGTGCCAGCAGTTTAGGGGTTTTAGTGGCGGGAGTCTACGAGCAGTACTTC. This translates into CASSLGVLVAGVYEQYF.

This chain joins TRBV28 and TRBJ1-2; tentative D call: TRBD1 (5 bases). V was pared by 10 bases and J by 0 bases, with 18 bases between. The CDR3 runs to 15 residues. The germline V gene has CDR1 MDHEN and CDR2 SYDVKM. CDR3 DNA sequence: TGTGCCACTATGAGTAGGGGCCAAGCTAACTATGGCTACACCTTC. It yields the protein CATMSRGQANYGYTF.

J is TRBJ2-7 and V is TRBV28; 9 bases agree with TRBD2. Germline V gene data show CDR1 as MDHEN and CDR2 as SYDVKM. The CDR3 runs 17 residues. V lost 3 bases and J lost 3; bases outside the gene matches: 12. CDR3 DNA: TGTGCCAGCAGTTTCTTCGCGGGAGGGCCCCCGCGCTACGAGCAGTACTTC. It translates to CASSFFAGGPPRYEQYF.

This chain joins TRBV23-1 and TRBJ2-3; 8 bases align to TRBD1. TRBV23-1 carries the ORF label, with uncertain function. The V segment lost 6 bases and the J segment 2 bases; nucleotides outside the gene matches: 4. This CDR3 has 14 amino acids. This CDR3 reads CASSGDRTTDTQYF. The CDR3 DNA reads TGCGCCAGCAGCGGGGACAGGACCACAGATACGCAGTATTTT.